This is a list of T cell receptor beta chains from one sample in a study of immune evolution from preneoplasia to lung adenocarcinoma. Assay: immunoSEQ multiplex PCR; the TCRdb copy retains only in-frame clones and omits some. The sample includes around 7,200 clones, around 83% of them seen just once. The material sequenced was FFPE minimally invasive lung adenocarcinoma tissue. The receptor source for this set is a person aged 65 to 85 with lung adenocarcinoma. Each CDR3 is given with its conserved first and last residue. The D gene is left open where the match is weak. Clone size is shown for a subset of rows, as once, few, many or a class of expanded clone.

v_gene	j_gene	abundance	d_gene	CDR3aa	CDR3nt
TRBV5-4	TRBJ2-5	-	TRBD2	CASSLSGGAGETQYF	TGTGCCAGCAGCCTTAGCGGGGGGGCCGGCGAGACCCAGTACTTC
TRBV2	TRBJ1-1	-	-	CASSEGVGLNTEAFF	TGTGCCAGCAGTGAAGGGGTCGGTTTGAACACTGAAGCTTTCTTT
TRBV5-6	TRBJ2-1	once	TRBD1	CASSLGTGGMQFF	TGTGCCAGCAGCTTGGGAACAGGGGGCATGCAGTTCTTC
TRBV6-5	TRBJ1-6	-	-	CASSYSTGVPPLHF	TGTGCCAGCAGTTACTCGACTGGGGTTCCACCCCTCCACTTT
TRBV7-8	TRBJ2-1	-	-	CASSLALELIYEQFF	TGTGCCAGCAGCTTAGCTCTCGAGCTAATCTATGAGCAGTTCTTC
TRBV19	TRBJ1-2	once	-	CASSPAGFHGYTF	TGTGCCAGTAGTCCTGCAGGGTTTCATGGCTACACCTTC
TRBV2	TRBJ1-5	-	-	CASSGDSNQPQHF	TGTGCCAGCAGCGGGGACAGCAATCAGCCCCAGCATTTT
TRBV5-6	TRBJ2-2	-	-	CASNVGRTTGELFF	TGTGCCAGCAACGTCGGACGGACCACCGGGGAGCTGTTTTTT
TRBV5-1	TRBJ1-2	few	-	CASSLDPGSLSGYTF	TGCGCCAGCAGCTTGGATCCAGGGTCCCTATCTGGCTACACCTTC
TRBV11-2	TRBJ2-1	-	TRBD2	CASSLGVRGLAGGNEQFF	TGTGCCAGCAGCTTAGGTGTAAGGGGACTAGCGGGGGGCAATGAGCAGTTCTTC
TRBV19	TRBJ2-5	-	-	CASSQREGQETQYF	TGTGCCAGTAGCCAACGGGAAGGACAAGAGACCCAGTACTTC
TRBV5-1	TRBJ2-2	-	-	CASSLELGELFF	TGCGCCAGCAGCTTGGAGCTCGGGGAGCTGTTTTTT
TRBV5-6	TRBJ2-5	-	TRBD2	CASSLGPLAGKQETQYF	TGTGCCAGCAGCTTGGGGCCTCTAGCGGGGAAACAAGAGACCCAGTACTTC
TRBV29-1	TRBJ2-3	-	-	CSARRLLDSTDTQYF	TGCAGCGCCCGAAGGCTACTAGATAGCACAGATACGCAGTATTTT
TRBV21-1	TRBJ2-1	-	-	CASSPKIRFHSYNEQFF	TGTGCCAGCAGCCCAAAGATCCGGTTTCACTCCTACAATGAGCAGTTCTTC
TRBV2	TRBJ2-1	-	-	CASSGRFNEQFF	TGTGCCAGCAGCGGAAGGTTCAATGAGCAGTTCTTC
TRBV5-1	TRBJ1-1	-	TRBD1	CASSLEGGGTGTEAFF	TGCGCCAGCAGCTTGGAAGGGGGCGGAACGGGCACTGAAGCTTTCTTT
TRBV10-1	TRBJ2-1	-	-	CASSESGSSNEQFF	TGCGCCAGCAGTGAAAGCGGATCCTCCAATGAGCAGTTCTTC
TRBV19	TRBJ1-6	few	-	CATTGRRGESPLHF	TGTGCCACCACCGGGAGGCGCGGGGAATCACCCCTCCACTTT
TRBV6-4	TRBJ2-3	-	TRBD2	CASSDASGGTDTQYF	TGTGCCAGCAGTGACGCTAGCGGGGGCACAGATACGCAGTATTTT
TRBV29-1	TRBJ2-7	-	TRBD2	CSVRLADTYEQYF	TGCAGCGTCAGACTAGCGGACACCTACGAGCAGTACTTC
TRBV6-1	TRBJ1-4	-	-	CASLTGRSEKLFF	TGTGCCAGCTTGACAGGAAGAAGTGAAAAACTGTTTTTT
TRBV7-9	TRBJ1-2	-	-	CASRPTGTPYGYTF	TGTGCCAGCAGACCTACCGGGACACCCTATGGCTACACCTTC
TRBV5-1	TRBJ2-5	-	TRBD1	CASSLQTGGQETQYF	TGCGCCAGCAGCTTGCAGACAGGGGGTCAAGAGACCCAGTACTTC
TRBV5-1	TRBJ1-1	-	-	CASSSHRGGNTEAFF	TGCGCCAGCAGCTCCCACCGGGGTGGGAACACTGAAGCTTTCTTT
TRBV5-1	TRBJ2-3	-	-	CASSIEGIGDTQYF	TGCGCCAGCAGCATCGAGGGGATCGGAGATACGCAGTATTTT
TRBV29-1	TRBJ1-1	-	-	CSVDKGQLNTEAFF	TGCAGCGTCGATAAAGGACAGCTGAACACTGAAGCTTTCTTT
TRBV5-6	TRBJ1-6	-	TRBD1	CASSLDQGAVSPLHF	TGTGCCAGCAGCTTGGATCAGGGGGCAGTTTCACCCCTCCACTTT
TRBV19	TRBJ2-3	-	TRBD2	CASSIVIAGGTDTQYF	TGTGCCAGTAGTATAGTAATAGCGGGAGGTACAGATACGCAGTATTTT
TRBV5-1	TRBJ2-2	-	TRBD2	CASSPSTSGGAGGELFF	TGCGCCAGCAGCCCTTCGACTAGCGGGGGGGCCGGCGGGGAGCTGTTTTTT
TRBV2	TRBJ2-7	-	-	CASKKAAGTYEQYF	TGTGCCAGCAAGAAGGCCGCCGGGACCTACGAGCAGTACTTC
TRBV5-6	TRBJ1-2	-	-	CASSFARAGGYTF	TGTGCCAGCAGCTTCGCCAGGGCGGGCGGCTACACCTTC
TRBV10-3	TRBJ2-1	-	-	CATLAVSGGYNEQFF	TGTGCCACCTTAGCGGTTTCAGGGGGGTACAATGAGCAGTTCTTC
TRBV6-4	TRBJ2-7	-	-	CASSDEEQYF	TGTGCCAGCAGTGACGAGGAGCAGTACTTC
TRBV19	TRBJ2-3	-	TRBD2	CASSNLAGVGDDTQYF	TGTGCCAGTAGTAATCTAGCGGGAGTCGGGGATGATACGCAGTATTTT
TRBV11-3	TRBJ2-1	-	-	CASSSGSYNEQFF	TGTGCCAGCAGCTCAGGTTCCTACAATGAGCAGTTCTTC
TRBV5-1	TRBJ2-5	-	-	CASSLAGWSQETQYF	TGCGCCAGCAGCTTGGCCGGGTGGAGCCAAGAGACCCAGTACTTC
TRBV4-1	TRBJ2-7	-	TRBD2	CASSQPTSTSYEQYF	TGCGCCAGCAGCCAACCGACTAGCACGTCCTACGAGCAGTACTTC
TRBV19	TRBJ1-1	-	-	CASSSTGNTEAFF	TGTGCCAGTAGTTCGACAGGGAACACTGAAGCTTTCTTT
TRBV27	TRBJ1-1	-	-	CASSRIRGTEAFF	TGTGCCAGCAGCCGCATTCGTGGCACTGAAGCTTTCTTT
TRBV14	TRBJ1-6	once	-	CASSQVHWAGGSPLHF	TGTGCCAGCAGCCAAGTCCATTGGGCAGGCGGCTCACCCCTCCACTTT
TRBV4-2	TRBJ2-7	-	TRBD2	CASSQFLGLAGVYEQYF	TGTGCCAGCAGCCAATTCCTGGGACTAGCGGGAGTGTACGAGCAGTACTTC
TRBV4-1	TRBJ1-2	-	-	CASSQAKGPGYGYTF	TGCGCCAGCAGCCAAGCGAAAGGGCCCGGCTATGGCTACACCTTC
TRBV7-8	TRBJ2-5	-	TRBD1	CASSLAGYRGETQYF	TGTGCCAGCAGCTTAGCGGGATACAGGGGGGAGACCCAGTACTTC